This record looks at one T cell receptor (beta chain) sequence and its context. Its target is not known. The Oncomine TCR Beta short-read assay sequenced DNA from cultured CD4+ T cells. TCRdb fed the PCR reads into MiXCR, producing one record per CDR3 protein. This sample has about 15,000 distinct CDR3 sequences, with over 50% found just once. V lost 0 bases to trimming and J lost 6 bases; unmatched junction nucleotides: 2. Germline lookup yields CDR1 ENHRY and CDR2 SYGVKD. The CDR3 contains 15 residues. The treatment was: roughly 10-day PBMC culture with coronavirus spike peptide pools or control peptides (ViraFEST assay). Peptide pools at roughly 10 ug/ml stimulated two million PBMCs per well with roughly 9 IU/ml IL-2. The data belong to a study of vaccination and CD4 T cells after COVID-19. General observations from the study: When vaccine-specific clones from convalescent patients were examined, 304 of 307 were spike mono-reactive.

Sequenced sample: CD4+ T cells from blood, cultured in vitro. This TCR was recovered from a human donor who had recovered from COVID-19. The rearrangement uses TRBV10-3 and TRBJ1-2, with 12 bases matching TRBD1. The CDR3 DNA follows: TGTGCCATCAGTGAGTCGGGACAGGGGGCGCATGGCTACACCTTC. Residues: CAISESGQGAHGYTF.